The 11 T cell receptor beta chains below all came from one sample that was sequenced in a study of blood T cell repertoires in COVID-19. Method: immunoSEQ multiplex PCR; TCRdb's copy keeps in-frame clones and lacks some. Of some 300,000 clones listed, roughly 86% are singletons. Sequencing was performed on PBMCs or T cells enriched from blood (not recorded which). The receptors derive from a woman in her 50s who had been exposed to COVID-19.

The chain carries TRBV11-1 and TRBJ1-1; tentatively, D is TRBD1 (5 bases). CDR1 is SGHAT and CDR2 is FQDESV in the germline V gene (reference sequence). Deletions cut 2 bases from V and 1 base from J, with 11 bases between. CDR3 length: 15 residues. CDR3 sequence (DNA): TGTGCCAGCAGCTTAAGCCGAACAGGGAACACTGAAGCTTTCTTT. Its translation: CASSLSRTGNTEAFF.

The chain joins TRBV2 to TRBJ2-5; TRBD2 matches at 9 bases. This CDR3 is 14 amino acids long. J gave up 2 bases and V 7 bases, and 5 bases lay outside the gene matches. CDR1 is SNHLY and CDR2 is FYNNEI in the germline V gene. In DNA, the CDR3 is TGTGCCAGCATTCGAGCGGGGGGACAAGAGACCCAGTACTTC. Protein sequence: CASIRAGGQETQYF. Full variable domain (remainder filled in from reference TRBV2 and TRBJ2-5): EPEVTQTPSHQVTQMGQEVILRCVPISNHLYFYWYRQILGQKVEFLVSFYNNEISEKSEIFDDQFSVERPDGSNFTLKIRSTKLEDSAMYFCASIRAGGQETQYFGPGTRLLVL.

The rearrangement uses TRBV28 and TRBJ2-5, with no clear D. The V and J ends lost 2 bases and 5 bases respectively, with 12 bases between them. Germline V gene lookup returns CDR1 MDHEN and CDR2 SYDVKM. The CDR3 totals 14 residues. CDR3 sequence: CASSLGTLRETQYF. CDR3 sequence (DNA): TGTGCCAGCAGTTTAGGTACGCTCCGGGAGACCCAGTACTTC.

This chain uses TRBV7-9 with TRBJ2-2; no clear D gene. Trimming removed 1 base from V and 2 bases from J, with 8 bases in between. This CDR3 spans 15 amino acids. Germline V gene lookup returns CDR1 SEHNR and CDR2 FQNEAQ (reference sequence). The CDR3 protein is CASSLVQLNTGELFF. CDR3 bases: TGTGCCAGCAGCTTAGTACAGCTAAACACCGGGGAGCTGTTTTTT.

The chain is built from TRBV5-5 and TRBJ2-5; D is undetermined. The germline V gene encodes CDR1 SGHKS and CDR2 YYEKEE (reference sequence). The CDR3 is 13 residues long. V shed 0 bases and J shed 5 bases, with 8 bases lying between them. DNA of the CDR3: TGTGCCAGCAGCTTGGCCTCCAGGGAGACCCAGTACTTC. This sequence encodes CASSLASRETQYF.

The chain uses TRBV28 and TRBJ2-7; 12 bases line up with TRBD2. There are 17 residues in the CDR3. V was clipped by 5 bases and J by 6 bases; unmatched bases: 14. Germline CDR1 MDHEN, CDR2 SYDVKM. CDR3 DNA: TGTGCCAGCAGTCTAGGGGGTTTTGTGGGACTAGCGGGCGAGCAGTACTTC. Its translation: CASSLGGFVGLAGEQYF.

This chain connects TRBV6-5 to TRBJ2-7; weak D call: TRBD2 (7 bases). The CDR3 runs to 14 residues. V lost 6 bases, J lost 3 bases, and 15 bases lay in between. CDR1 MNHEY and CDR2 SVGAGI come from the germline V gene. The CDR3 here is CASRVPGGRYEQYF. CDR3 bases: TGTGCCAGCAGAGTGCCCGGGGGGCGCTACGAGCAGTACTTC.

For the CDR3, the DNA is TGTGCCAGCAGCCAATCTGGACCAGGGGGCGAGCAGTACTTC. It yields the protein CASSQSGPGGEQYF. The chain joins TRBV3-1 (or the pseudogene TRBV3-2) to TRBJ2-7; 7 bases map to TRBD1. After removal of 2 bases from V and 6 bases from J, the junction contained 7 bases not matched to a gene. The V gene's germline CDR1 is LGHDT and CDR2 YNNKEL (reference sequence). The CDR3 sequence is 14 residues long.

This clone is a singleton in its sample. J is TRBJ1-5 and V is TRBV19; 7 positions match TRBD1. Per the germline V gene, CDR1 is LNHDA and CDR2 is SQIVND (reference sequence). CDR3 length: 14 amino acids. With 3 bases clipped from V and 3 bases from J, the junction kept 2 bases outside the gene matches. CDR3 in DNA: TGTGCCAGTAGTATCGACAGGGACAATCAGCCCCAGCATTTT. Residues: CASSIDRDNQPQHF. The full variable domain, its missing parts supplied by reference TRBV19 and TRBJ1-5, is DGGITQSPKYLFRKEGQNVTLSCEQNLNHDAMYWYRQDPGQGLRLIYYSQIVNDFQKGDIAEGYSVSREKKESFPLTVTSAQKNPTAFYLCASSIDRDNQPQHFGDGTRLSIL.

Only one count was recorded for this clone. The chain combines TRBV27 with TRBJ1-5; no firm D call. The CDR3 runs to 16 residues. Germline CDR1 reads MNHEY; CDR2 reads SMNVEV (reference sequence). The V gene lost 5 bases and the J gene lost 7 bases, with 21 bases spanning the gap. The CDR3 reads CASSPRTEGLGQPQHF. The CDR3 nucleotides read TGTGCCAGCAGTCCCCGCACAGAGGGCTTGGGCCAGCCCCAGCATTTT.

This chain connects TRBV9 to TRBJ1-1; 9 bases line up with TRBD1. Looked up from germline, CDR1 is SGDLS and CDR2 is YYNGEE. The CDR3 runs to 14 residues. The ends lost 4 bases at V and 6 bases at J; junction bases unmatched: 7. The CDR3 DNA sequence: TGTGCCAGCAGCCCCCACACAGGGGGCCCTGAAGCTTTCTTT. Translated: CASSPHTGGPEAFF.